These T cell receptor beta chains were read from a single sample in a study of OX40 agonist ivuxolimab in advanced cancers. Generated by immunoSEQ multiplex PCR, the TCRdb table keeps only in-frame clones and is missing some. Among approximately 61,000 clones listed, 89% were seen once. This specimen consisted of CD4+ or CD8+ T cells sorted from blood, obtained in a trial of the OX40 agonist ivuxolimab. Source of these receptors: an adult with an advanced solid tumor such as melanoma, head and neck, liver or kidney cancer. Each CDR3 is given with its conserved first and last residue. The D gene is left open where the match is weak. The listing skips clone size in some rows; elsewhere it reads once, few, many or a size class.

clone size: few
D gene: TRBD2
J gene: TRBJ2-7
V gene: TRBV28
CDR3 protein: CASSLLAEEVYEQYF
CDR3 DNA: TGTGCCAGCAGTTTACTAGCGGAGGAGGTCTACGAGCAGTACTTC

clone size: -
D gene: -
J gene: TRBJ2-7
V gene: TRBV7-9
CDR3 protein: CASSKDRPYEQYF
CDR3 DNA: TGTGCCAGCAGCAAGGACAGACCCTACGAGCAGTACTTC

clone size: -
D gene: -
J gene: TRBJ2-7
V gene: TRBV11-2
CDR3 protein: CASSFSLGGSYEQYF
CDR3 DNA: TGTGCCAGCAGCTTTTCCCTGGGCGGTTCCTACGAGCAGTACTTC

clone size: -
D gene: TRBD2
J gene: TRBJ2-7
V gene: TRBV5-1
CDR3 protein: CASSPREGTYEQYF
CDR3 DNA: TGCGCCAGCAGCCCTCGGGAGGGGACCTACGAGCAGTACTTC

clone size: -
D gene: TRBD1
J gene: TRBJ2-1
V gene: TRBV5-4
CDR3 protein: CASRTGGTVVDEQFF
CDR3 DNA: TGTGCCAGCAGGACAGGGGGCACTGTGGTCGATGAGCAGTTCTTC

clone size: -
D gene: -
J gene: TRBJ1-3
V gene: TRBV9
CDR3 protein: CASSVDIYSGNTIYF
CDR3 DNA: TGTGCCAGCAGCGTAGACATCTACTCTGGAAACACCATATATTTT

clone size: -
D gene: TRBD1
J gene: TRBJ1-1
V gene: TRBV28
CDR3 protein: CASSLFMGGTGDTEAFF
CDR3 DNA: TGTGCCAGCAGTTTATTCATGGGGGGGACAGGGGACACTGAAGCTTTCTTT

clone size: -
D gene: -
J gene: TRBJ2-7
V gene: TRBV18
CDR3 protein: CASSPDSYEQYF
CDR3 DNA: TGTGCCAGCTCACCAGACTCCTACGAGCAGTACTTC

clone size: -
D gene: TRBD1
J gene: TRBJ1-4
V gene: TRBV7-9
CDR3 protein: CASSLGTGTEKLFF
CDR3 DNA: TGTGCCAGCAGCTTAGGGACAGGCACTGAAAAACTGTTTTTT

clone size: -
D gene: TRBD1
J gene: TRBJ2-1
V gene: TRBV10-2
CDR3 protein: CASSTGSTYNEQFF
CDR3 DNA: TGCGCCAGTTCGACAGGGAGCACTTACAATGAGCAGTTCTTC

clone size: -
D gene: -
J gene: TRBJ2-3
V gene: TRBV4-3
CDR3 protein: CASSHGTQLGDTQYF
CDR3 DNA: TGCGCCAGCAGCCACGGGACGCAGCTCGGGGATACGCAGTATTTT

clone size: few
D gene: TRBD1
J gene: TRBJ1-4
V gene: TRBV5-1
CDR3 protein: CASQTYRGEKLFF
CDR3 DNA: TGCGCCAGCCAAACATACAGGGGCGAAAAACTGTTTTTT

clone size: few
D gene: -
J gene: TRBJ1-1
V gene: TRBV14
CDR3 protein: CASSPTRHRVNTEAFF
CDR3 DNA: TGTGCCAGCAGCCCCACGCGGCACAGGGTGAACACTGAAGCTTTCTTT

clone size: -
D gene: -
J gene: TRBJ2-3
V gene: TRBV9
CDR3 protein: CASSADPTALGSTDTQYF
CDR3 DNA: TGTGCCAGCAGCGCAGACCCGACGGCCTTGGGAAGCACAGATACGCAGTATTTT

clone size: -
D gene: -
J gene: TRBJ1-1
V gene: TRBV5-1
CDR3 protein: CASNPEGSTEAFF
CDR3 DNA: TGCGCCAGCAATCCCGAGGGGAGCACTGAAGCTTTCTTT

clone size: -
D gene: TRBD2
J gene: TRBJ2-7
V gene: TRBV11-2
CDR3 protein: CASSLDPGLAVYEQYF
CDR3 DNA: TGTGCCAGCAGCTTAGATCCCGGACTAGCGGTTTACGAGCAGTACTTC

clone size: -
D gene: -
J gene: TRBJ2-7
V gene: TRBV28
CDR3 protein: CASSFTEGTREQYF
CDR3 DNA: TGTGCCAGCAGTTTCACGGAGGGAACTCGCGAGCAGTACTTC

clone size: -
D gene: -
J gene: TRBJ2-2
V gene: TRBV7-9
CDR3 protein: CASSPTRRTGELFF
CDR3 DNA: TGTGCCAGCAGCCCTACTCGGCGTACCGGGGAGCTGTTTTTT

clone size: -
D gene: -
J gene: TRBJ1-4
V gene: TRBV18
CDR3 protein: CASSPPTIPNEKLFF
CDR3 DNA: TGTGCCAGCTCACCCCCGACAATACCGAATGAAAAACTGTTTTTT

clone size: once
D gene: -
J gene: TRBJ2-7
V gene: TRBV18
CDR3 protein: CASSPPDSYEQYF
CDR3 DNA: TGTGCCAGCTCGCCCCCCGACTCCTACGAGCAGTACTTC

clone size: -
D gene: TRBD2
J gene: TRBJ2-1
V gene: TRBV7-8
CDR3 protein: CASSLVFWTGTSTGTSYNEQFF
CDR3 DNA: TGTGCCAGCAGCTTAGTCTTCTGGACCGGGACTAGCACCGGCACCTCCTACAATGAGCAGTTCTTC

clone size: -
D gene: -
J gene: TRBJ2-7
V gene: TRBV28
CDR3 protein: CAVRRETEAYEQYF
CDR3 DNA: TGTGCCGTCAGACGGGAGACAGAGGCCTACGAGCAGTACTTC

clone size: -
D gene: -
J gene: TRBJ1-2
V gene: TRBV5-4
CDR3 protein: CASSLAMSTALYGYTF
CDR3 DNA: TGTGCCAGCAGCTTGGCCATGAGTACAGCTCTCTATGGCTACACCTTC

clone size: -
D gene: -
J gene: TRBJ2-7
V gene: TRBV6-6
CDR3 protein: CASSYPSRNEQYF
CDR3 DNA: TGTGCCAGCAGTTACCCAAGTCGGAACGAGCAGTACTTC

clone size: -
D gene: -
J gene: TRBJ1-1
V gene: TRBV28
CDR3 protein: CASSSAREGTEAFF
CDR3 DNA: TGTGCCAGCAGTTCGGCCAGGGAAGGCACTGAAGCTTTCTTT

clone size: -
D gene: -
J gene: TRBJ2-7
V gene: TRBV11-2
CDR3 protein: CASSPDTYEQYF
CDR3 DNA: TGTGCCAGCAGCCCGGACACCTACGAGCAGTACTTC

clone size: few
D gene: -
J gene: TRBJ2-5
V gene: TRBV19
CDR3 protein: CASRRGFRGETQYF
CDR3 DNA: TGTGCCAGTAGAAGGGGATTCCGGGGAGAGACCCAGTACTTC

clone size: -
D gene: -
J gene: TRBJ1-6
V gene: TRBV14
CDR3 protein: CASSLNGNSPLHF
CDR3 DNA: TGTGCCAGCAGCCTCAACGGAAATTCACCCCTCCACTTT

clone size: -
D gene: -
J gene: TRBJ2-7
V gene: TRBV27
CDR3 protein: CASSLSRDTAYEQYF
CDR3 DNA: TGTGCCAGCAGTTTATCTCGGGACACCGCCTACGAGCAGTACTTC

clone size: -
D gene: TRBD1
J gene: TRBJ2-7
V gene: TRBV11-2
CDR3 protein: CASSVTGTGPYEQYF
CDR3 DNA: TGTGCCAGCAGCGTCACCGGGACAGGACCTTACGAGCAGTACTTC